The next 7 T cell receptor beta chains were all read from a single sample in a study of blood T cells in healthy people across ages. A second about 6 to 11 cycle PCR used barcoded and J-beta primers. From the 5' RACE reads, TCRdb called clonotypes with MiXCR, one entry per CDR3 protein. Among fewer than 1.5 million distinct CDR3 sequences, roughly 40% were seen once, and the ten largest hold approximately 7.9%. Sequenced: blood. All receptors come from a woman aged 18-29 years in good health.

The sample holds a few counts of this clonotype. The chain employs TRBV5-5 and TRBJ2-7, with D possibly matching TRBD2 (5 bases). The CDR3 runs 15 residues. Trimming took 0 bases from V and 4 from J, leaving 14 bases between them. Per germline, CDR1 SGHKS and CDR2 YYEKEE (reference sequence). The CDR3 DNA follows: TGTGCCAGCAGCTTGGTTGGAGGAGAAATTTACGAGCAGTACTTC. Amino acid sequence: CASSLVGGEIYEQYF.

V and J are TRBV11-1 and TRBJ2-4; D unclear. The J call may be in error: the DNA end matches TRBJ2-7 better. This CDR3 region has 12 residues. CDR1 is SGHAT and CDR2 is FQDESV in the germline V gene (reference sequence). CDR3 sequence reads: CASSRSLYEQYF. Written as DNA, the CDR3 is TGTGCCAGCAGTCGGAGTCTCTACGAGCAGTACTTC.

This clonotype came up once. The CDR3 reads CASSLWPVQGEGVYGYTF. As DNA, the CDR3 is TGTGCCAGCAGTTTATGGCCCGTACAGGGGGAGGGGGTCTATGGCTACACCTTC. The V gene is TRBV27, the J gene TRBJ1-2, with 8 bases matching TRBD1. Germline-derived CDR1 and CDR2 are MNHEY and SMNVEV (reference sequence). The CDR3 consists of 18 residues. V lost 1 base and J lost 4; bases outside the gene matches: 14.

The chain couples TRBV28 to TRBJ1-5; TRBD1 matches 8 bases. The CDR3 is 13 amino acids. Trimming took 5 bases from V and 7 from J; bases not matched to a gene: 4. CDR1 is MDHEN, CDR2 SYDVKM, per germline. In DNA, the CDR3 is TGTGCCAGCAGTCCACAGGGGGTACAGCCCCAGCATTTT. Protein: CASSPQGVQPQHF. The full variable domain, rest sourced from reference TRBV28 and TRBJ1-5, is DVKVTQSSRYLVKRTGEKVFLECVQDMDHENMFWYRQDPGLGLRLIYFSYDVKMKEKGDIPEGYSVSREKKERFSLILESASTNQTSMYLCASSPQGVQPQHFGDGTRLSIL.

This clonotype was counted ten times or more. This chain uses TRBV12-3 or TRBV12-4 with TRBJ1-1; tentatively, D is TRBD1 (5 bases). The CDR3 sequence is 17 residues long. The V end lost 1 base, the J end lost 1 base, and 16 bases lay between the germline ends. Here the CDR3 reads CASSLGRAGMGNTEAFF. CDR3 nucleotides: TGTGCCAGCAGTTTAGGCCGGGCAGGGATGGGGAACACTGAAGCTTTCTTT.

J is TRBJ2-1 and V is TRBV7-2; no clear D. The germline gives CDR1 SGHTA, CDR2 FQGNSA. The V and J ends lost 0 bases and 7 bases respectively, with 13 bases between them. The CDR3 totals 15 residues. CDR3 nucleotide sequence: TGTGCCAGCAGCTTAGCGCCTCAACCAGTTAATGAGCAGTTCTTC. Translating gives CASSLAPQPVNEQFF. The whole variable domain, filled in from reference TRBV7-2 and TRBJ2-1, reads GAGVSQSPSNKVTEKGKDVELRCDPISGHTALYWYRQSLGQGLEFLIYFQGNSAPDKSGLPSDRFSAERTGGSVSTLTIQRTQQEDSAVYLCASSLAPQPVNEQFFGPGTRLTVL.

This clonotype was picked up a small number of times. The chain carries TRBV10-3 and TRBJ2-3; D gene unclear. This CDR3 has 10 amino acids. Trimming stripped 9 bases from V and 4 bases from J, with 5 bases between. In germline, CDR1 is ENHRY, CDR2 SYGVKD. DNA of the CDR3: TGTGCCATGGCGCCAGATACGCAGTATTTT. Encoded protein: CAMAPDTQYF.